Described below is a single T cell receptor beta chain sequence and its context. The data were taken from a study of blood T cell repertoires in COVID-19. Study overall: Collection of acute and convalescent COVID-19 samples took place in the United States, Italy and Spain. Nucleic acid was either cDNA or gDNA, and it came from T cells, B-cell-depleted T cells, or PBMCs.

Methods used by the authors: Amplifying reference gene primers gave estimates of nucleated cell counts. This table comes from immunoSEQ multiplex PCR, and its TCRdb copy is limited to in-frame clones, with some not included. The V and J calls and the clone size are those of that table, but D and trimming were determined from the DNA. The repertoire consists of 200,000 to 250,000 clones, with roughly 86% occurring once and the leading ten covering around 9.6%. The CDR3 covers 16 residues. CDR1 is SGHTS and CDR2 is YDEGEE in the germline V gene. J lost 8 bases, V lost 0 bases, and 10 bases had no gene match.

Sequenced material: peripheral blood. This receptor was obtained from a woman in her 50s with COVID-19, enrolled during active disease. This chain links TRBV5-8 with TRBJ2-1; 8 positions agree with TRBD2. CDR3 loop: CASSLAWSGGGDEQFF. In DNA form, the CDR3 reads TGTGCCAGCAGCTTGGCCTGGAGCGGGGGCGGGGATGAGCAGTTCTTC.